A selection of T cell receptor beta chains follows, all from one sample in a study of T cells of healthy individuals. TCRdb redid the calling of the 5' RACE reads with MiXCR, one entry per CDR3 protein. The table lists about 41,000 distinct CDR3 sequences, 4% to 5.5% of them singletons. The source is a human donor in good health. CDR3s include the opening cysteine and the closing phenylalanine or tryptophan. The D gene is left open where the match is weak. Where a row states a size, it is once, few, many or the class of an expanded clone; other rows omit it.

TRBV6-2/TRBV6-3	medium-sized	TRBJ2-7	NA	TGTGCCAGCAGTCCCGACCCAGCAGGTTCCTACGAGCAGTACTTC	CASSPDPAGSYEQYF
TRBV5-4	NA	TRBJ2-5	NA	TGTGCCAGCAGCAGACAGCAAGAGACCCAGTACTTC	CASSRQQETQYF
TRBV20-1	many	TRBJ2-5	NA	TGCAGTGGGAAACCCTCGCCGGGGGAGACCCAGTACTTC	CSGKPSPGETQYF
TRBV7-2	few	TRBJ2-3	NA	TGTGCCAGCAGCTTAGGAGACCCCCTCGAAGCAGATACGCAGTATTTT	CASSLGDPLEADTQYF
TRBV18	NA	TRBJ1-1	NA	TGTGCCAGCTCACCAACTCCAGCGAACACTGAAGCTTTCTTT	CASSPTPANTEAFF
TRBV12-3/TRBV12-4	many	TRBJ1-4	NA	TGTGCCAGCAGTTTGTTGGCCGGAGATGAAAAACTGTTTTTT	CASSLLAGDEKLFF
TRBV5-1	many	TRBJ2-3	TRBD1	TGCGCCAGCAGCTCGTCCCCCGGGACAGGGCTTTTAGATACGCAGTATTTT	CASSSSPGTGLLDTQYF
TRBV7-6	NA	TRBJ2-5	TRBD1	TGTGCCAGCACCCCCGGGACAGGGATCGAGACCCAGTACTTC	CASTPGTGIETQYF
TRBV7-9	many	TRBJ2-2	NA	TGTGCCAGCAGCTTAGAAGGGGCGGCCGGGGAGCTGTTTTTT	CASSLEGAAGELFF
TRBV2	NA	TRBJ2-1	TRBD1	TGTGCCAGCAGTGAGGGGACAGATTACAATGAGCAGTTCTTC	CASSEGTDYNEQFF
TRBV28	NA	TRBJ1-1	NA	TGTGCCAGCAGTCCCAGGGTCTGGTTTACTGAAGCTTTCTTT	CASSPRVWFTEAFF
TRBV19	many	TRBJ2-7	NA	TGTGCCAGTGGGCCCGGGACGATCTACGAGCAGTACTTC	CASGPGTIYEQYF
TRBV19	NA	TRBJ2-7	NA	TGTGCCAGTAGTATGTTAGGGGGAACCTACGAGCAGTACTTC	CASSMLGGTYEQYF
TRBV4-3	NA	TRBJ2-7	TRBD1	TGCGCCAGCAGCCAATCCACAGGGGCCCTCTCCTACGAGCAGTACTTC	CASSQSTGALSYEQYF
TRBV5-5	many	TRBJ1-2	NA	TGTGCCAGCAGCCAGGGGAGGAGAAGGACATCTAACTATGGCTACACCTTC	CASSQGRRRTSNYGYTF
TRBV28	many	TRBJ2-7	TRBD1	TGTGCCAGCAGTTCCGCCGGGACAGGGGCCTCCGAGCAGTACTTC	CASSSAGTGASEQYF
TRBV25-1	few	TRBJ2-2	NA	TGTGCCAGCGGTACCGGGGAGCTGTTTTTT	CASGTGELFF
TRBV6-5	many	TRBJ2-4	TRBD2	TGTGCCAGCAGCCTCCGAGGGGAGGGTAAAAACATTCAGTACTTC	CASSLRGEGKNIQYF
TRBV12-3/TRBV12-4	many	TRBJ2-1	TRBD2	TGTGCCAGCAGTCAATCTAGCGGGAGGTCGTTCGACAATGAGCAGTTCTTC	CASSQSSGRSFDNEQFF
TRBV7-9	many	TRBJ1-2	NA	TGTGCCAGCAGCTTCGGCGGGGAGGACTATGGCTACACCTTC	CASSFGGEDYGYTF
TRBV3-1	many	TRBJ1-6	NA	TGTGCCAGCAGCCCTAGAGGACGGGGGAATTCACCCCTCCACTTT	CASSPRGRGNSPLHF
TRBV29-1	many	TRBJ2-7	TRBD1	TGCAGCGGGAACAGGGGCTACGAGCAGTACTTC	CSGNRGYEQYF
TRBV27	NA	TRBJ1-1	NA	TGTGCCAGCAAACTCTTATCGGGGGGAGAAGCTTTCTTT	CASKLLSGGEAFF
TRBV12-3/TRBV12-4	NA	TRBJ2-1	NA	TGTGCCAGCAGTCGTGGCGTGACCGAGCAGTTCTTC	CASSRGVTEQFF
TRBV27	few	TRBJ1-1	NA	TGTGCCAGCAGTTTAGTTCAAGGAGGAGAAGCTTTCTTT	CASSLVQGGEAFF
TRBV7-3	many	TRBJ2-1	NA	TGTGCCAGCAGCTTAGCGGGGGCCGTTAATGAGCAGTTCTTC	CASSLAGAVNEQFF
TRBV2	many	TRBJ2-7	NA	TGTGCCAGCACGGGGTCGACCGAGCAGTACTTC	CASTGSTEQYF
TRBV9	many	TRBJ2-3	NA	TGTGCCAGCAGCGTATCGGGACGCCTCACAGATACGCAGTATTTT	CASSVSGRLTDTQYF
TRBV11-2	many	TRBJ2-3	NA	TGTGCCAGCAGCTTAGGTAGCGGTTCAACAGATACGCAGTATTTT	CASSLGSGSTDTQYF
TRBV12-3/TRBV12-4	many	TRBJ1-1	TRBD1	TGTGCCAGCAGTGGTCGGACAGGCGGCACTGAAGCTTTCTTT	CASSGRTGGTEAFF
TRBV5-5	few	TRBJ1-3	NA	TGTGCCAGCAGCTTTCCGATGTACTCCGGAAACACCATATATTTT	CASSFPMYSGNTIYF
TRBV12-3/TRBV12-4	many	TRBJ1-6	TRBD1	TGTGCCAGCAAAGGACAGGGAAATAATTCACCCCTCCACTTT	CASKGQGNNSPLHF
TRBV21-1	few	TRBJ1-2	NA	TGTGCCAGCAGCACCTCGCGGCGGGGTGGTTTCGGCTATGGCTACACCTTC	CASSTSRRGGFGYGYTF
TRBV7-2	many	TRBJ2-6	NA	TGTGCCAGCAGCTTAGGTCCCCCTAGCGCTGGGGCCAACGTCCTGACTTTC	CASSLGPPSAGANVLTF
TRBV2	many	TRBJ2-3	NA	TGTGCCAGCAGTTCGCGGATGACTAGCACAGATACGCAGTATTTT	CASSSRMTSTDTQYF
TRBV12-3/TRBV12-4	NA	TRBJ1-5	NA	TGTGCCAGCAGTTCGCCGGGGACTCAGCCCCAGCATTTT	CASSSPGTQPQHF
TRBV29-1	medium-sized	TRBJ1-1	TRBD1	TGCAGCGTGGAGGACAGGTTGAACACTGAAGCTTTCTTT	CSVEDRLNTEAFF
TRBV7-2	many	TRBJ2-3	TRBD2	TGTGCCAGCAGCGCTCTAGCGGGAGCTGGGACGGCAGACACGCAGTATTTT	CASSALAGAGTADTQYF
TRBV2	NA	TRBJ1-1	TRBD1	TGTGCCAGCAGGAGGGACAGTTATCAGAACACTGAAGCTTTCTTT	CASRRDSYQNTEAFF
TRBV12-3/TRBV12-4	few	TRBJ2-7	TRBD1	TGTGCCAGCAGAGTCGGACAGGGGCGCATAGACGAGCAGTACTTC	CASRVGQGRIDEQYF
TRBV9	NA	TRBJ1-1	NA	TGTGCCAGCAGCGTCACCGGGGGCCTGAGCACTGAAGCTTTCTTT	CASSVTGGLSTEAFF
TRBV4-1	many	TRBJ1-6	NA	TGCGCCAGCAGCCAGGATGCCCTACAGGTCGCTTCACCCCTCCACTTT	CASSQDALQVASPLHF
TRBV6-1	many	TRBJ1-6	NA	TGTGCCAGCAGTCCCTACTGGGAGGTAGGAGATTCACCCCTCCACTTT	CASSPYWEVGDSPLHF
TRBV12-3/TRBV12-4	many	TRBJ1-1	NA	TGTGCCAGCAGTTTAACGGGGGGGTTTGACACTGAAGCTTTCTTT	CASSLTGGFDTEAFF
TRBV12-3/TRBV12-4	few	TRBJ2-4	NA	TGTGCCAGCAGTTTTGACGGACTATCGGTAGACTTC	CASSFDGLSVDF
TRBV29-1	many	TRBJ1-1	NA	TGCAGCGGACGGATCAGCATGAACACTGAAGCTTTCTTT	CSGRISMNTEAFF
TRBV12-3/TRBV12-4	many	TRBJ1-2	NA	TGTGCCAGCAGCCCTAGTGGGACGCCGACTCAGGGCTACACCTTC	CASSPSGTPTQGYTF
TRBV5-1	many	TRBJ2-1	NA	TGCGCCAGCAGCTTGCGGGGCCCTGAGCAGTTCTTC	CASSLRGPEQFF
TRBV9	few	TRBJ2-5	NA	TGTGCCAGCAGCGTAGATGGGGGCCCGGGGGAGACCCAGTACTTC	CASSVDGGPGETQYF
TRBV23-1	few	TRBJ2-7	NA	TGCGCCAGCAGTCCCCCACCGGCCCGTAACTCCTACGAGCAGTACTTC	CASSPPPARNSYEQYF